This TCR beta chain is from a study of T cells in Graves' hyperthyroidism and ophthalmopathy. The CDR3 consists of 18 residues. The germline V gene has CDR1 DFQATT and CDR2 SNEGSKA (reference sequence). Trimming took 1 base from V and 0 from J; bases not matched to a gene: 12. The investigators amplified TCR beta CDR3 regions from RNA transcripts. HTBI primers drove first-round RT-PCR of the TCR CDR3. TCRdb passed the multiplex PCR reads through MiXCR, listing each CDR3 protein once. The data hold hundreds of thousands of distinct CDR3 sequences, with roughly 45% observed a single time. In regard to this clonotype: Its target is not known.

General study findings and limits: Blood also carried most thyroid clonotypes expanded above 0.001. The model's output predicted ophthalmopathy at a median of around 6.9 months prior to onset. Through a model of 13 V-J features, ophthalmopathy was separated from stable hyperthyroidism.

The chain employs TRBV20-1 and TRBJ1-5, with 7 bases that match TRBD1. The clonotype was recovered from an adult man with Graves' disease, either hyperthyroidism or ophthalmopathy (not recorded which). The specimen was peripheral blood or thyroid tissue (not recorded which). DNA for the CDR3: TGCAGTGCTAGAGTAGAGGGGGAGGGGGCCTATAGCAATCAGCCCCAGCATTTT. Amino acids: CSARVEGEGAYSNQPQHF.